The entry below describes one T cell receptor beta chain. This clone was seen just once. The target of this receptor is not known. Per-nucleotide qualities are absent, and no much larger clonotype sits a single base away. V is shortened by 1 base, J by 6 bases, and the region joining them spans 13 bases. The CDR3 runs 15 residues from the cysteine to the phenylalanine. Just the 45-base CDR3 DNA is kept, in frame starting at base 1. According to the germline V gene (reference sequence), CDR1 reads SEHNR and CDR2 reads FQNEAQ. The record originates from a study of OX40 agonist ivuxolimab in advanced cancers. Regarding the complete study: Ivuxolimab, which targeted the costimulatory receptor OX40 (CD134), was an agonistic, fully human IgG2 monoclonal antibody. Intravenous ivuxolimab was administered to patients every 2 weeks at six dose levels: 0.01, 0.1, 0.3, 1.5, 3 and 10 mg/kg. The paper reports the monotherapy dose-escalation portion (N of about 51 patients) of the phase I ivuxolimab trial. The purpose of peripheral TCRbeta sequencing was to test whether ivuxolimab changed TCR sequence diversity and led to clonal T-cell expansion. Partial responses were achieved by three dose-escalation patients, of whom one had hepatocellular carcinoma and two had cutaneous melanoma. Among the 50 to 55 dose-escalation patients, about 19 had hepatocellular carcinoma, around 15 melanoma, 9 renal cell carcinoma and 9 head and neck cancer. A male proportion of nearly 85% and a mean age of 60 years, ranging from 23 to 79, were recorded for the dose-escalation cohort. Patients were allowed to have had prior anti-PD-1, anti-PD-L1 or anti-CTLA-4 therapy, and 30% to 40% of the dose-escalation patients had previously received checkpoint inhibitors.

Patients with autoimmune disease history or receiving systemic immunosuppression were excluded from the trial. In every dose cohort, peripheral blood was drawn for TCR sequencing at baseline, cycle 4 day 1, and cycle 7 day 1. Samples came from an open-label, multicenter, first-in-human phase I dose-escalation trial of ivuxolimab. Adults with locally advanced or metastatic melanoma, renal cell, hepatocellular, or head and neck squamous cell carcinoma were enrolled in the trial. Before TCR sequencing, CD4+ T cells and CD8+ T cells were sorted from peripheral blood as separate populations. Genomic DNA was isolated from the sorted cells so that the TCRbeta CDR3 region could be sequenced. The immunoSEQ Assay was used to sequence the TCRbeta CDR3 regions. TCRdb took this table from immuneACCESS and kept in-frame rearrangements with V and J called. Such tables lack part of the clones; where checked against another copy, unresolved V genes explain under half of the gap, and the rest is unexplained. Here the sample has 65,000 to 70,000 clones; around four fifths occur a single time. About 0.42% of the sample goes to the ten largest clones.

Broader findings and caveats from the paper: Partial responders in the 0.1-3.0 mg/kg groups had among the lowest normalized peripheral clonal expansion, especially among CD8+ T cells. Clonal expansion of both CD4+ and CD8+ blood T cells was observed from baseline to week 6 at doses 0.1 to 3.0 mg/kg. Antigen specificity was not determined for the clonally expanded peripheral T cells. Low levels of normalized T-cell clonal expansion were also seen in some nonresponding patients. On average, CD8+ T cells showed more expanded clones than CD4+ T cells after ivuxolimab.

The chain uses TRBV7-9 and TRBJ2-1; the D gene may be TRBD1 or TRBD2, since each aligns over 5 bases. Here the sequenced sample was CD4+ or CD8+ T cells sorted from blood, taken in a trial of the OX40 agonist ivuxolimab. The source is an adult with an advanced solid tumor such as melanoma, head and neck, liver or kidney cancer. Here is the DNA: TGTGCCAGCAGCTTAGGGGACGGGATGATCAATGAGCAGTTCTTC. Its protein is CASSLGDGMINEQFF.